This T cell receptor beta chain was observed in a study of cytomegalovirus exposure and HLA in healthy donors. Participants comprised healthy donors of bone marrow. Broader study findings: Follow-up analysis later connected one missense variant in DCLRE1C with trimming of TCR beta V- and J-genes.

CDR1 SGHVS and CDR2 FNYEAQ come from the germline V gene. The ends were cut back, 2 bases at V and 0 bases at J, with 8 bases in the middle. CDR3 length: 14 amino acids. In this sample, this clone turned up a few times. As yet, its antigen is unknown. PCR primers comprised 60 Vbeta and 13 Jbeta primers. TCRdb's table, derived via immunoSEQ multiplex PCR, lists solely in-frame clones and lacks some. The repertoire includes about 160,000 clones, approximately 81% of them detected once, and 5.5% to 8% sits in the top ten. This sequence joins TRBV7-6 and TRBJ2-7, with D possibly matching TRBD2 (6 bases). The receptor was isolated from a woman younger than 45 in good health and CMV-seropositive. Sequencing was performed on PBMCs. CDR3 DNA sequence: TGTGCCAGCAGCTTAAGCGGGTCCTCCTACGAGCAGTACTTC. This sequence encodes CASSLSGSSYEQYF.